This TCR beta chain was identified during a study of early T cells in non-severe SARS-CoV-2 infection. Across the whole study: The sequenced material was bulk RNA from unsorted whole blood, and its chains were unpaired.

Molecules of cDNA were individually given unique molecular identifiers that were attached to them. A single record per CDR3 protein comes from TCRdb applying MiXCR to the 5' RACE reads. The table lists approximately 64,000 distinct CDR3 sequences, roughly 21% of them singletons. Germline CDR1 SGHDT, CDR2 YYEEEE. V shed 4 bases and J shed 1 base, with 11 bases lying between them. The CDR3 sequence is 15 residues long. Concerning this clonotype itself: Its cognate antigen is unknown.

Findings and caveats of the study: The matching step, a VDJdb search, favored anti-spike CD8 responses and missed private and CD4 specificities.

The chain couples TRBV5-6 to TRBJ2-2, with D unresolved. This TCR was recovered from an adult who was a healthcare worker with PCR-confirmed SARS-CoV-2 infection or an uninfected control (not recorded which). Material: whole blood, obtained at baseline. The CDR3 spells CASSSAFRNTGELFF. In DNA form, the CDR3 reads TGTGCCAGCAGCAGCGCGTTTCGGAACACCGGGGAGCTGTTTTTT. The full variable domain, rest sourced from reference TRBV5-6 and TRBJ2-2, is DAGVTQSPTHLIKTRGQQVTLRCSPKSGHDTVSWYQQALGQGPQFIFQYYEEEERQRGNFPDRFSGHQFPNYSSELNVNALLLGDSALYLCASSSAFRNTGELFFGEGSRLTVL.